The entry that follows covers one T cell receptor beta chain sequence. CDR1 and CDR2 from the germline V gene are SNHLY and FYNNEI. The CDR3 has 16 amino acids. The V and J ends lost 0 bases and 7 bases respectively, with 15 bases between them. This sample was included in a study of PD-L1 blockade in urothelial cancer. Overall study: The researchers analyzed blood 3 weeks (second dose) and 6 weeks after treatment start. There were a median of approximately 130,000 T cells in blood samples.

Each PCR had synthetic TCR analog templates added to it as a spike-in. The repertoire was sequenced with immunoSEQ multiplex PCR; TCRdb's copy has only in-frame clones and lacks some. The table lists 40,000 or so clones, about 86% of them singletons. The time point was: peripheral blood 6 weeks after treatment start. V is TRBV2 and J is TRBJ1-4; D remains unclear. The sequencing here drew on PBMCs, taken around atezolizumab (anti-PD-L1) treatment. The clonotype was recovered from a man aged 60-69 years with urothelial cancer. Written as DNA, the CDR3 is TGTGCCAGCAGTGAAGCAGGTGTGGATACAGTTGAAAAACTGTTTTTT. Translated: CASSEAGVDTVEKLFF.